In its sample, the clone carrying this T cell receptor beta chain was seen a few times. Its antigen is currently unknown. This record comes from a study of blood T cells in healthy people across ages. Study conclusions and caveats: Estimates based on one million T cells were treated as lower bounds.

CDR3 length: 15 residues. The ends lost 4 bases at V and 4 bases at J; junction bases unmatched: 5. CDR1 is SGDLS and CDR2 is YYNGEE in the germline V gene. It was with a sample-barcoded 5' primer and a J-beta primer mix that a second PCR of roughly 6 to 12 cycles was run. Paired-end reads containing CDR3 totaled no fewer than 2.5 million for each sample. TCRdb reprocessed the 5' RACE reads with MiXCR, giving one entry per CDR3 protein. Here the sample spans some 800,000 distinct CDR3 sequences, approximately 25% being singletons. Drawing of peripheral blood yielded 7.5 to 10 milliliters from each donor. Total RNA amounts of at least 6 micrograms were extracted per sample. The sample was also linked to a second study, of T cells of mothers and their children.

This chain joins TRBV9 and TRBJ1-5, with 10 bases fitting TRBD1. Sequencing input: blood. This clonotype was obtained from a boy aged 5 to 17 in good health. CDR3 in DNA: TGTGCCAGCAGCTCCGGGACAGGGGTAAATCAGCCCCAGCATTTT. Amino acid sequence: CASSSGTGVNQPQHF.